In its sample, the clone carrying this TCR beta chain was seen once. Regarding treatment: about 20 received Ad26.COV2.S at low or high dose, single or two shots; several received placebo; per-sample allocation not given. After the first vaccine or placebo injection, samples were drawn on day 63. Boston hosted the donor, who was an adult aged 18-55 years. Vaccination employed an Ad26 vector expressing the Wuhan-strain SARS-CoV-2 spike. This record belongs to a study of Ad26.COV2.S vaccination and SARS-CoV-2 variants. Study details: Doses of Ad26.COV2.S were injected into muscle once or twice, 56 days apart.

Method: immunoSEQ multiplex PCR; TCRdb's copy keeps in-frame clones and lacks some. The profile shows around 300,000 clones, about 85% of them singletons. From germline, CDR1 is LNHDA and CDR2 SQIVND (reference sequence). The CDR3 runs 15 residues. V was clipped by 6 bases and J by 0 bases, with 12 bases between them. The chain combines TRBV19 with TRBJ1-5; D might be TRBD1 (6 bases). This receptor was taken from a person aged 18-65 years who received the Ad26.COV2.S COVID-19 vaccine or a placebo. The sample consisted of peripheral blood, taken in a trial of Ad26.COV2.S vaccine versus placebo. CDR3 nucleotide sequence: TGTGCCAGTAGGGGTGGGGGCGATAGCAATCAGCCCCAGCATTTT. Protein: CASRGGGDSNQPQHF.